This T cell receptor beta chain comes out of a study of T-cell memory formation after mild COVID-19. General observations from the study: The main location of contracting CD4+ clones was CM and EM, and that of contracting CD8+ clones was EMRA.

About this clonotype itself: Its antigen is undetermined.

Each CDR3 protein gets one entry after TCRdb re-called the 5' RACE reads with MiXCR. The sample shows about 84,000 distinct CDR3 sequences, approximately 13% of them seen only once. Deletions cut 3 bases from V and 5 bases from J, with 14 bases between. CDR3 length: 15 amino acids. Germline V CDR1 and CDR2: MNHEY, SMNVEV (reference sequence). This receptor was taken from an adult woman who had mild COVID-19 (a few samples of this study predate the infection). Cell type and time point are not known. The sample was PBMCs or a T cell subset sorted from them (not recorded which). V and J are TRBV27 and TRBJ2-1; D not resolved. The CDR3 DNA reads as TGTGCCAGCAGTTTTGTGGGAATCGGAAACAATGAGCAGTTCTTC. This translates into CASSFVGIGNNEQFF.